The 18 T cell receptor beta chains below were found in one sample sequenced in a study of PD-1 blockade in mismatch repair-deficient tumors. These receptors' antigens are unknown. Time point noted: approximately 11-day in vitro stimulation with candidate neoantigen peptide 2. Libraries were prepared by immunoSEQ multiplex PCR; TCRdb keeps only in-frame clonotypes and omits some of them. The sample records 8,500 to 10,000 clones, around 86% being singletons. Material: cells cultured in vitro, obtained from a patient treated with pembrolizumab. The source of these receptors is an adult with mismatch repair-deficient cancer.

This clone was seen once. The CDR3 nucleotides read TGTGCCAGCGGAGGGACAGGGGGGGATCAGCCCCAGCATTTT. Translated: CASGGTGGDQPQHF. The rearrangement joins TRBV2 to TRBJ1-5; 11 nucleotides line up with TRBD1. With 8 bases clipped from V and 5 bases from J, the junction kept 5 bases outside the gene matches. Germline loops: CDR1 SNHLY, CDR2 FYNNEI. CDR3 length equals 14 residues.

The V and J genes are TRBV27 and TRBJ1-5; the D is unclear. The V end lost 3 bases, the J end lost 2 bases, and 8 bases lay between the germline ends. The germline V gene encodes CDR1 MNHEY and CDR2 SMNVEV (reference sequence). CDR3 length equals 14 residues. This CDR3 reads CASSLRERNQPQHF. The CDR3 DNA is TGTGCCAGCAGTTTGAGGGAACGCAATCAGCCCCAGCATTTT.

The chain is built from TRBV5-1 and TRBJ1-2; TRBD1 agrees at 12 bases. V trimming: 4 bases; J trimming: 8 bases; junction bases outside the gene matches: 3. This CDR3 region has 13 residues. Germline V gives CDR1 SGHRS, CDR2 YFSETQ. Written as DNA, the CDR3 is TGCGCCAGCAGCCTCGGGACAGGGGGCGGCTACACCTTC. Translated, it gives CASSLGTGGGYTF. Full variable domain (outside the CDR3, taken from reference TRBV5-1 and TRBJ1-2): KAGVTQTPRYLIKTRGQQVTLSCSPISGHRSVSWYQQTPGQGLQFLFEYFSETQRNKGNFPGRFSGRQFSNSRSEMNVSTLELGDSALYLCASSLGTGGGYTFGSGTRLTVV.

The chain is built from TRBV7-2 and TRBJ2-1; D gene ambiguous. Germline CDR1 reads SGHTA; CDR2 reads FQGNSA. With 5 bases removed from V and 0 bases from J, the gap between germline ends came to 14 bases. CDR3 size: 16 residues. This CDR3 reads CASSLQGLSSYNEQFF. The CDR3 coding sequence is TGTGCCAGCAGCCTCCAAGGGTTGAGCTCCTACAATGAGCAGTTCTTC.

This clone has just a few counts. The chain recombines TRBV28 with TRBJ1-2; D gene uncertain. V dropped 6 bases and J dropped 6 bases, with 8 bases sitting between them. The germline gives CDR1 MDHEN, CDR2 SYDVKM. The CDR3 spans 11 residues. The CDR3 DNA is TGTGCCAGCAGCACCGTAAATGGCTACACCTTC. As protein: CASSTVNGYTF.

The V and J genes are TRBV4-1 and TRBJ2-1; 7 bases map to TRBD2. The CDR3 sequence is 16 residues long. Germline CDR1 MGHRA, CDR2 YSYEKL. The ends lost 0 bases at V and 9 bases at J; junction bases unmatched: 11. CDR3 nucleotide sequence: TGCGCCAGCAGCCAAGATAGGGGAGGGATAGTTGGTGAGCAGTTCTTC. As protein: CASSQDRGGIVGEQFF.

The rearrangement joins TRBV29-1 to TRBJ1-2; tentative D call: TRBD1 (5 bases). V was cut by 2 bases and J by 5 bases, with 12 bases left in between. Germline lookup yields CDR1 SQVTM and CDR2 ANQGSEA. This CDR3 is built from 13 residues. In DNA form, the CDR3 reads TGCAGCGTTGAACAAGGGGTGGGATATGGCTACACCTTC. Translating gives CSVEQGVGYGYTF.

The J gene is TRBJ1-1, the V gene TRBV9; D is perhaps TRBD1 (5 bases). V was pared by 0 bases and J by 4 bases, with 10 bases between. Germline CDR1 and CDR2: SGDLS and YYNGEE. The CDR3 extends over 14 amino acids. CDR3 loop: CASSVEQGATEAFF. CDR3 nucleotides: TGTGCCAGCAGCGTAGAGCAGGGTGCCACTGAAGCTTTCTTT.

This clone was observed a handful of times. The gene calls are TRBV9 and TRBJ2-1, with TRBD1 matching over 11 bases. The CDR3 length is 16 residues. Germline trimming cut 6 bases from V and 4 bases from J; bases unmatched to any gene: 9. The V gene's germline CDR1 is SGDLS and CDR2 YYNGEE. CDR3 amino acids: CASNGRGTGGYNEQFF. In nucleotides, the CDR3 is TGTGCCAGCAACGGGCGGGGGACAGGGGGTTACAATGAGCAGTTCTTC.

The V gene is TRBV11-3, the J gene TRBJ1-1; 7 bases match TRBD1. The germline gives CDR1 SGHNT, CDR2 YENEEA. CDR3 length: 14 residues. V lost 5 bases to trimming and J lost 1 base; unmatched junction nucleotides: 4. The CDR3 spells CASSHRTGNTEAFF. DNA for the CDR3: TGTGCCAGCAGCCATAGGACAGGGAACACTGAAGCTTTCTTT.

This clone was observed a single time. The rearrangement links TRBV6-5 to TRBJ2-1; D is ambiguous. The CDR3 consists of 15 residues. Germline-derived CDR1 and CDR2 are MNHEY and SVGAGI. Deletions cut 0 bases from V and 2 bases from J, with 8 bases between. CDR3 sequence (DNA): TGTGCCAGCAGTTACTCTCCGGTTCCCTACAATGAGCAGTTCTTC. Translated, it gives CASSYSPVPYNEQFF.

The V call is TRBV4-2, the J call TRBJ2-1, with TRBD1 matching over 11 bases. V was clipped by 0 bases and J by 14 bases; unmatched bases: 3. This CDR3 contains 13 residues. Germline loops: CDR1 LGHNA, CDR2 YNFKEQ. For the CDR3, the DNA is TGTGCCAGCAGCCAAGATCTGGGACAGGGGGAGTTCTTC. It is translated as CASSQDLGQGEFF.

The J gene is TRBJ1-1, the V gene TRBV7-2, with D unresolved. Per the germline V gene, CDR1 is SGHTA and CDR2 is FQGNSA. The CDR3 runs to 15 residues. Trimming took 5 bases from V and 0 from J, leaving 13 bases between them. CDR3 DNA sequence: TGTGCCAGCAGCCCTAATACTAACATGAACACTGAAGCTTTCTTT. It translates to CASSPNTNMNTEAFF.

In DNA, the CDR3 is TGTGCCAGCAGTTCCCCGGGACTAAGCTCCTACGAGCAGTACTTC. It is translated as CASSSPGLSSYEQYF. The gene calls are TRBV27 and TRBJ2-7, with TRBD2 identical over 7 bases. Germline CDR1 and CDR2: MNHEY and SMNVEV (reference sequence). With V trimmed by 4 bases and J by 0 bases, 6 bases remained unmatched. The CDR3 runs to 15 residues.

CDR3 in amino acids: CASSLTLGGTGRRGAYEQYF. DNA of the CDR3: TGTGCCAGCAGCTTAACCTTGGGAGGGACAGGCCGAAGAGGAGCTTACGAGCAGTACTTC. The chain uses TRBV7-8 and TRBJ2-7, with D tentatively TRBD1 (8 bases). There are 20 residues in the CDR3. The germline V gene encodes CDR1 SGHVS and CDR2 FQNEAQ. V lost 2 bases, J lost 4 bases, and 30 bases lay in between.

This clone was seen only a few times. J is TRBJ1-1 and V is TRBV4-1; tentatively, D is TRBD1 (6 bases). The CDR3 extends over 14 amino acids. The germline CDR1 and CDR2 sequences are MGHRA and YSYEKL. The germline V and J ends were trimmed by 0 bases and 5 bases, with 10 bases remaining between them. As DNA, the CDR3 is TGCGCCAGCAGCCAAGATACAGGGTTGACTGAAGCTTTCTTT. This translates into CASSQDTGLTEAFF.

For the CDR3, the DNA is TGTGCCAGCAGCCCTGGGGACACTAGGGAACCCTACGAGCAGTACTTC. This gives the protein CASSPGDTREPYEQYF. V is TRBV7-2 and J is TRBJ2-7; D is possibly TRBD1 (6 bases). The CDR3 has 16 residues. Germline V gene data show CDR1 as SGHTA and CDR2 as FQGNSA. Trimming removed 5 bases at V and 2 bases at J, with 19 bases between.

V gene TRBV28 combines with J gene TRBJ1-2; TRBD1 matches 9 bases. Germline V lookup: CDR1 MDHEN, CDR2 SYDVKM. This CDR3 spans 13 amino acids. Trimming removed 6 bases from V and 8 bases from J; junction bases left unmatched: 7. Here the CDR3 reads CASSRDRVGGYTF. The CDR3 DNA is TGTGCCAGCAGCCGGGACAGGGTTGGCGGCTACACCTTC.